The T cell receptor beta chain described here comes from a study of CXCR3-negative and CXCR3-positive naive CD8 T cells. Study-wide points: CXCR3-negative naive cells had less hydrophobic TRB CDR3s than did CXCR3-positive naive cells. Similar TRBV-TRBJ usage characterized naive CXCR3-negative and CXCR3-positive cells; memory cells differed.

In the case of this clonotype: Its specificity is unknown.

Each TRB cDNA library was prepared by 5' RACE (with UMI labels). Reprocessing the 5' RACE reads, TCRdb reports a single entry for every CDR3 protein and omits DNA. Its listing shows approximately 56,000 distinct CDR3 sequences. CDR3 length: 17 amino acids. Sequencing was carried out using naive CXCR3- CD8+ T cells from blood. Described subset: CD45RO-CCR7+CD27+CD95- naive CD8+ T cells lacking CXCR3 (TNR3-). This clonotype was sampled from a human donor in good health. Some clones in this sample may be carry-over from other donors' samples. This chain uses TRBV7-1 with TRBJ1-4; no DNA is available, so the TRBD1 call from TCRdb remains unchecked. TRBV7-1 has ORF status, its function being uncertain. CDR3 sequence: CASSSRDRDYEEEKLFF.